The 22 T cell receptor beta chains in this list originate from one sample, sequenced in a study of blood T cells in healthy people across ages (dated by TCRdb to between 2015 and 2017). Libraries were made using 5' RACE. The listed sequencing device is Illumina HiSeq 2500. The second PCR ran for about 6 to 12 cycles and used a J-beta primer mix along with a sample-barcoded 5' primer. Through fastp at Q25 and MiXCR, TCRdb rebuilt clones from the public reads, retaining in-frame beta chains. Entries that share a CDR3 protein sequence are merged under the most common genes and DNA. For this sample the table gives 800,000 or so distinct CDR3 sequences, of which roughly 25% were detected only once. Approximately 3.7% of the sample comes from the top ten. These same records also appear under a second study, on T cells of mothers and their children.

The sample comprised blood. These receptors originate from a boy aged 5-17 years in good health.

The rearrangement links TRBV7-9 to TRBJ2-7; possible D gene TRBD2, 6 bases. V was pared by 8 bases and J by 3 bases, with 14 bases between. The V gene's germline CDR1 is SEHNR and CDR2 FQNEAQ (reference sequence). The CDR3 is 13 residues long. The CDR3 loop is CASSSTGVYEQYV. The CDR3, as DNA: TGTGCCAGCTCATCAACGGGGGTCTACGAGCAGTACGTC.

The sample holds a few counts of this clonotype. The V gene is TRBV28, the J gene TRBJ1-2, with D possibly being TRBD1 (5 bases). There are 13 residues in the CDR3. Germline assignment: CDR1 MDHEN and CDR2 SYDVKM. V lost 4 bases and J lost 2, with 8 bases in between. CDR3 residues: CASSWPGNYGYTF. CDR3 nucleotide sequence: TGTGCCAGCAGTTGGCCAGGGAACTATGGCTACACCTTC.

This clonotype came up a few times. V and J are TRBV6-2 or TRBV6-3 and TRBJ2-2; unclear D gene. CDR3 size: 15 residues. CDR1 and CDR2 (germline): MNHEY, SVGEGT. V lost 0 bases and J lost 2, with 7 bases in between. The CDR3 bases are TGTGCCAGCAGTTACTCGAGCCCTAACACCGGGGAGCTGTTTTTT. Encoded protein: CASSYSSPNTGELFF.

The rearrangement joins TRBV20-1 to TRBJ2-3; no definite D call. This CDR3 has 16 residues. V was pared by 2 bases and J by 0 bases, with 15 bases between. Germline loops: CDR1 DFQATT, CDR2 SNEGSKA (reference sequence). DNA of the CDR3: TGCAGTGCTAGACAGGTTCTCCCGCTTAGCACAGATACGCAGTATTTT. Amino acid sequence: CSARQVLPLSTDTQYF.

This clonotype has only a few counts. The V and J genes are TRBV6-6 and TRBJ1-4, with TRBD1 matching 10 bases. From germline, CDR1 is MNHNY and CDR2 SVGAGI (reference sequence). This CDR3 is built from 14 residues. The J segment lost 8 bases and the V segment lost 7 bases, leaving 7 bases of the junction unmatched. The CDR3 reads CASTTGQGREKLFF. The CDR3 DNA reads as TGTGCCAGCACCACGGGACAGGGGAGGGAAAAACTGTTTTTT.

V usage is TRBV7-8 and J usage is TRBJ2-7; D is unclear. Germline-derived CDR1 and CDR2 are SGHVS and FQNEAQ. Trimming took 5 bases from V and 10 from J, leaving 21 bases between them. The CDR3 loop spans 14 amino acids. CDR3 in DNA: TGTGCCAGCAGCACTATAGACAAGGACCCTACCCAGTACTTC. Its translation: CASSTIDKDPTQYF.

The J gene is TRBJ2-7, the V gene TRBV20-1; TRBD2 agrees at 8 bases. Germline assignment: CDR1 DFQATT and CDR2 SNEGSKA (reference sequence). The CDR3 runs to 15 residues. With V trimmed by 6 bases and J by 0 bases, 10 bases remained unmatched. The CDR3 nucleotides are TGCAGTGCCGCACCGGGACTAGGGAGCTCCTACGAGCAGTACTTC. Translating gives CSAAPGLGSSYEQYF.

The chain recombines TRBV11-2 with TRBJ1-4; maybe TRBD1 (6 bases). Looked up from germline, CDR1 is SGHAT and CDR2 is FQNNGV. CDR3 size: 18 residues. The V and J ends lost 1 base and 0 bases respectively, with 15 bases between them. The CDR3 DNA sequence: TGTGCCAGCAGCTTAGGACGGGGGGGCCCGGCAACTAATGAAAAACTGTTTTTT. Its translation is CASSLGRGGPATNEKLFF.

This clonotype occurred a few times. The chain uses TRBV27 and TRBJ2-1; 9 nucleotides line up with TRBD1. Germline V gives CDR1 MNHEY, CDR2 SMNVEV (reference sequence). The J segment lost 3 bases and the V segment lost 8 bases, leaving 11 bases of the junction unmatched. This CDR3 is built from 16 residues. This CDR3 is CASVLNPGQGYNEQFF. The CDR3 nucleotides read TGTGCCAGCGTACTGAACCCGGGACAGGGCTACAATGAGCAGTTCTTC.

CDR3 sequence: CASSFMGHNEQFF. CDR3 nucleotide sequence: TGTGCCAGCAGTTTTATGGGGCACAATGAGCAGTTCTTC. The chain carries TRBV12-3 or TRBV12-4 and TRBJ2-1; possible D gene TRBD1, 5 bases. The CDR3 loop spans 13 amino acids. V was clipped by 3 bases and J by 5 bases, with 8 bases between them.

This clonotype was recorded a few times. The chain is built from TRBV5-1 and TRBJ2-5; 11 nucleotides agree with TRBD2. With V trimmed by 4 bases and J by 7 bases, 15 bases remained unmatched. Germline V lookup: CDR1 SGHRS, CDR2 YFSETQ. The CDR3 spans 17 residues. This chain's CDR3 is CASSLWPSGGSRRTQYF. The CDR3 region has the DNA TGCGCCAGCAGCCTGTGGCCTAGCGGGGGGTCGAGAAGGACCCAGTACTTC.

The V call is TRBV20-1, the J call TRBJ2-5; 7 bases map to TRBD1. The ends lost 6 bases at V and 5 bases at J; junction bases unmatched: 9. Germline-derived CDR1 and CDR2 are DFQATT and SNEGSKA (reference sequence). The CDR3 runs to 13 residues. The CDR3 DNA is TGCAGTGCGCGCGGACAGGACGGGGAGACCCAGTACTTC. It codes for CSARGQDGETQYF.

The chain couples TRBV4-3 to TRBJ2-1; 7 nucleotides align to TRBD2. V was pared by 6 bases and J by 12 bases, with 5 bases of the junction left unmatched. The CDR3 is made up of 11 amino acids. The germline gives CDR1 LGHNA, CDR2 YSLEER. CDR3 in DNA: TGCGCCAGCAGGAGCGGGATCTTGCAGTTCTTC. As protein: CASRSGILQFF.

A few counts support this clonotype. In DNA, the CDR3 is TGTGCCAGCAGCTTAGGGGAGGTTCAGAAGACCCAGTACTTC. It specifies CASSLGEVQKTQYF. The rearrangement joins TRBV7-2 to TRBJ2-5; D possibly corresponds to TRBD2 (6 bases). V was shortened by 1 base and J by 6 bases, with 12 bases between the two germline ends. CDR1 and CDR2 (germline): SGHTA, FQGNSA. The CDR3 has 14 amino acids.

The V and J genes are TRBV20-1 and TRBJ2-5; D possibly matches TRBD1 or TRBD2 (6 bases each). The J call is in doubt because the DNA end fits TRBJ2-1 better. In germline, CDR1 is DFQATT, CDR2 SNEGSKA (reference sequence). This CDR3 contains 15 residues. The CDR3, as DNA: TGCAGTGCTAGAGATGAGGGGGGCACTCTCGATGAGCAGTTCTTC. This codes for CSARDEGGTLDEQFF.

The chain couples TRBV5-5 to TRBJ2-5; TRBD2 matches at 7 bases. Germline CDR1 SGHKS, CDR2 YYEKEE (reference sequence). The length of the CDR3 is 17 residues. J lost 1 base, V lost 4 bases, and 13 bases had no gene match. The CDR3 loop is CASSPTWGAGTQETQYF. The CDR3 DNA follows: TGTGCCAGCAGCCCGACGTGGGGAGCGGGGACCCAAGAGACCCAGTACTTC.

A few counts support this clonotype. The chain employs TRBV28 and TRBJ2-4; D is ambiguous. V gave up 2 bases and J gave up 0 bases, with 2 bases separating them. Germline loops: CDR1 MDHEN, CDR2 SYDVKM. The CDR3 is 13 residues long. CDR3 sequence (DNA): TGTGCCAGCAGTTTACCAGCCAAAAACATTCAGTACTTC. This gives the protein CASSLPAKNIQYF.

The V gene is TRBV7-8, the J gene TRBJ2-5, with a weak D call TRBD2 (5 bases). The end of the DNA aligns better with TRBJ2-7, so the J call may be wrong. Germline V lookup: CDR1 SGHVS, CDR2 FQNEAQ. The CDR3 has 14 residues. This CDR3 reads CASTRGHPLYEQYF. In DNA, the CDR3 is TGTGCCAGCACCCGAGGGCATCCTCTTTACGAGCAGTACTTC.

This chain connects TRBV7-3 to TRBJ2-5, with a weak D call TRBD2 (5 bases). In germline, CDR1 is SGHTA, CDR2 FQGTGA. This CDR3 contains 16 residues. Deletions cut 0 bases from V and 4 bases from J, with 15 bases between. The CDR3 DNA follows: TGTGCCAGCAGCTTAACGGGGTCTAGCACCCTAGAGACCCAGTACTTC. Its protein product is CASSLTGSSTLETQYF.

The V and J genes are TRBV2 and TRBJ1-2; D is unclear. V lost 1 base and J 4 bases, leaving 19 bases between the germline ends. There are 17 residues in the CDR3. The V gene's germline CDR1 is SNHLY and CDR2 FYNNEI. CDR3 amino acids: CASSEGGLTSSTYGYTF. The CDR3 nucleotides read TGTGCCAGCAGTGAAGGTGGTTTAACCTCCAGTACCTATGGCTACACCTTC.

This clonotype was seen more than once but under ten times. CDR3 sequence (DNA): TGCAGTGCTAGAGTCCCGACGGGACAGGGGGCGGGGGAGCAGTACTTC. Protein sequence: CSARVPTGQGAGEQYF. V gene TRBV20-1 combines with J gene TRBJ2-1, with 12 bases matching TRBD1. Matching the DNA end better, TRBJ2-7 makes the J call doubtful. The CDR3 extends over 16 amino acids. The V gene's germline CDR1 is DFQATT and CDR2 SNEGSKA (reference sequence).

For the CDR3, the DNA is TGCGCCAGCAGCGCCCAGGGTGTAGAGACCCAGTACTTC. Amino acids: CASSAQGVETQYF. V gene TRBV5-1 combines with J gene TRBJ2-5; TRBD1 might be the D (5 bases). Trimming took 4 bases from V and 4 from J, leaving 11 bases between them. The CDR3 consists of 13 residues. In germline, CDR1 is SGHRS, CDR2 YFSETQ.